This T cell receptor (beta chain) came from a study of T cell repertoires in cytomegalovirus infection. This clonotype came up many times. Antigen specificity is unknown. TCRdb itself ran the reads through MiXCR, one entry per CDR3 protein. The repertoire holds fewer than 1,000,000 distinct CDR3 sequences, with approximately 31% as singletons. Germline loops: CDR1 SGHAT, CDR2 FQDESV (reference sequence). The CDR3 covers 15 residues. Trimming left V 5 bases short and J 12 bases short, with 25 bases between. This chain uses TRBV11-1 with TRBJ1-1; D may be TRBD1 (5 bases). The origin of this receptor is a human donor in good health (CMV status not recorded). Some clones in this sample may be carry-over from other donors' samples. Specimen: cultured CD8+ T cells from PBMCs, collected from culture after CMV antigen stimulation. DNA for the CDR3: TGTGCCAGCAGCCAATGGGAACAGGAGCCTATGTTGTCTTTCTTT. It codes for CASSQWEQEPMLSFF. Complete variable domain (other parts from reference TRBV11-1 and TRBJ1-1): EAEVAQSPRYKITEKSQAVAFWCDPISGHATLYWYRQILGQGPELLVQFQDESVVDDSQLPKDRFSAERLKGVDSTLKIQPAELGDSAMYLCASSQWEQEPMLSFFGQGTRLTVV.